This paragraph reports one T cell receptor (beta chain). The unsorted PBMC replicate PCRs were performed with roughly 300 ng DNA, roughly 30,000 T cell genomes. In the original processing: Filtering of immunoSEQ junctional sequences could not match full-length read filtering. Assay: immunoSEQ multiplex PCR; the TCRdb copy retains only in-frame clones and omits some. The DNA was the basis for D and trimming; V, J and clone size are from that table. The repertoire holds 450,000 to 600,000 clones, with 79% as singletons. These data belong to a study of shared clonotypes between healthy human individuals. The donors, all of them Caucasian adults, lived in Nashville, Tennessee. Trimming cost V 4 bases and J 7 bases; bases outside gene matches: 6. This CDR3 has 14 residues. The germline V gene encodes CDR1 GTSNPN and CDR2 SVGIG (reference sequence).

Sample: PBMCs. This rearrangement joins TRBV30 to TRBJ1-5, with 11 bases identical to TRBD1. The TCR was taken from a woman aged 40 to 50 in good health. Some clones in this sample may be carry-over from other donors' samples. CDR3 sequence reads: CAWKGTGGNQPQHF. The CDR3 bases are TGTGCCTGGAAAGGGACAGGGGGTAACCAGCCCCAGCATTTT.